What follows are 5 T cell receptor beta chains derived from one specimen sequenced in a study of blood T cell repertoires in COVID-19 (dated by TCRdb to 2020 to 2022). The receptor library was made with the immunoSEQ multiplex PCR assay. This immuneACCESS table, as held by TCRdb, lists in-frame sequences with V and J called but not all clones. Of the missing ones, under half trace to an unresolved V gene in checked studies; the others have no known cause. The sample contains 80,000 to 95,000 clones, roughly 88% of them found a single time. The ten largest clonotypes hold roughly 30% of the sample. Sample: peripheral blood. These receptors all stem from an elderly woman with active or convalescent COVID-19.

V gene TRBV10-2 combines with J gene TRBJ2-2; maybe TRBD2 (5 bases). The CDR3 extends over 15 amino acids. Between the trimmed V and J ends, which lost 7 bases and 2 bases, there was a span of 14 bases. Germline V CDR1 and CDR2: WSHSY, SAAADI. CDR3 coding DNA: TGCGCCAGCACTCCGCGAGAGGGCAACACCGGGGAGCTGTTTTTT. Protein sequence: CASTPREGNTGELFF.

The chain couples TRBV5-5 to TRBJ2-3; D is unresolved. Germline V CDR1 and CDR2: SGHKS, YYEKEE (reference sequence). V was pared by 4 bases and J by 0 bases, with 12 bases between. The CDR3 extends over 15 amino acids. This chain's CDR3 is CASSGSLLSTDTQYF. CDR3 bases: TGTGCCAGCAGCGGTTCGTTACTTAGCACAGATACGCAGTATTTT.

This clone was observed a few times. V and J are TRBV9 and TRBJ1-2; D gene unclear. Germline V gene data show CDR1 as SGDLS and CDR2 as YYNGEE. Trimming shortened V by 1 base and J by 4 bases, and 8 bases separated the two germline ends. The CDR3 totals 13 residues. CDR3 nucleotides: TGTGCCAGCAGCGTAACAGCATCCTATGGCTACACCTTC. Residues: CASSVTASYGYTF. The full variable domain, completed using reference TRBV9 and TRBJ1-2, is DSGVTQTPKHLITATGQRVTLRCSPRSGDLSVYWYQQSLDQGLQFLIQYYNGEERAKGNILERFSAQQFPDLHSELNLSSLELGDSALYFCASSVTASYGYTFGSGTRLTVV.

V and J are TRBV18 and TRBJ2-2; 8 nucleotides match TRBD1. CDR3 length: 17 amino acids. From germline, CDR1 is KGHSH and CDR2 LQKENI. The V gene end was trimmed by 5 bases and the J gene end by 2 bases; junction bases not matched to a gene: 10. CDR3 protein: CASSSQSRGPNTGELFF. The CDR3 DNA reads TGTGCCAGCTCATCCCAAAGCAGGGGGCCAAACACCGGGGAGCTGTTTTTT.

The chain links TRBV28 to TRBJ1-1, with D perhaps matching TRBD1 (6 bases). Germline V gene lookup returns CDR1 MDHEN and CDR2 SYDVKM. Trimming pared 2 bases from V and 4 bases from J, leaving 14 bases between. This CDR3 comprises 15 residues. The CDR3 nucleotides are TGTGCCAGCAGTTTAAGAGGTAGGGGGGGCACTGAAGCTTTCTTT. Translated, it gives CASSLRGRGGTEAFF.